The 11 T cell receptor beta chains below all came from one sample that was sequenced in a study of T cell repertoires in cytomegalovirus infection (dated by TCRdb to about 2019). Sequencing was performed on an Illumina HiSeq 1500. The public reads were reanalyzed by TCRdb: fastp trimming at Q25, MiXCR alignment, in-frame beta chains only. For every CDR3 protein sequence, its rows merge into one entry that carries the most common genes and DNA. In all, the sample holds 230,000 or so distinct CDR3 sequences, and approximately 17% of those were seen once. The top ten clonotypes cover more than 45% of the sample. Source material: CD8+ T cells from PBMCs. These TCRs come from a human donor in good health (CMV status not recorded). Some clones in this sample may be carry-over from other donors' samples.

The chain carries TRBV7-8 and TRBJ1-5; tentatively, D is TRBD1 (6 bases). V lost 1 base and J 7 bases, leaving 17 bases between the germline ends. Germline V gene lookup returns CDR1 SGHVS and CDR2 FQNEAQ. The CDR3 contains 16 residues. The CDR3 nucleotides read TGTGCCAGCAGCTTAGATGGGACACTCGGCGGCCAGCCCCAGCATTTT. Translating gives CASSLDGTLGGQPQHF.

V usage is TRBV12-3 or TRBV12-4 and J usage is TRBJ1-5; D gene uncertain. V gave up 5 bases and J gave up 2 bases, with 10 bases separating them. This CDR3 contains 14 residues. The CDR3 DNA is TGTGCCAGCAGTAACACGATCGGCAATCAGCCCCAGCATTTT. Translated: CASSNTIGNQPQHF.

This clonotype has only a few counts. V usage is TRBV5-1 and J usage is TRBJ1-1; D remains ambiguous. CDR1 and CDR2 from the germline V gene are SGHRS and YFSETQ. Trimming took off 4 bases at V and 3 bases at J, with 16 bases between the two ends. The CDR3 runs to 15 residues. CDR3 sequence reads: CASSLGDTPYTEAFF. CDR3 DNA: TGCGCCAGCAGCCTCGGAGACACACCTTACACTGAAGCTTTCTTT.

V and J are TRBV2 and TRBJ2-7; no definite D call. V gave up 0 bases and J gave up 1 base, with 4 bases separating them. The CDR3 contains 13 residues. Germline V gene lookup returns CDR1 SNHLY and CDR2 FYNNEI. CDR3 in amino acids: CASSEALSYEQYF. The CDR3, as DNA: TGTGCCAGCAGTGAAGCGCTTTCCTACGAGCAGTACTTC.

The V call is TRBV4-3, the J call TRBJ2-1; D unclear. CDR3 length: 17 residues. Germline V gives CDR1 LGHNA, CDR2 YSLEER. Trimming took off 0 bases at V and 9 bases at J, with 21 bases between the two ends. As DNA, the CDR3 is TGCGCCAGCAGCCAAGATTTAACGAGTTACCGTACTGGTGAGCAGTTCTTC. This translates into CASSQDLTSYRTGEQFF.

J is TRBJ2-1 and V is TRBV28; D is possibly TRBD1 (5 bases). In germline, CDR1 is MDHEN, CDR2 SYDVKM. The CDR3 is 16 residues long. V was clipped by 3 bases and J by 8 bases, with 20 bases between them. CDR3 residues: CASSFGETEGRDEQFF. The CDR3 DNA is TGTGCCAGCAGTTTTGGCGAGACAGAAGGAAGGGATGAGCAGTTCTTC.

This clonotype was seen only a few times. Written as DNA, the CDR3 is TGTGCCAGCAGCGCCCGGGACACAAAGGGCGAGCAGTACTTC. Protein product: CASSARDTKGEQYF. V is TRBV7-9 and J is TRBJ2-7; D might be TRBD1 (6 bases). Trimming stripped 5 bases from V and 6 bases from J, with 17 bases between. Germline V gene sequence: CDR1 SEHNR, CDR2 FQNEAQ (reference sequence). The CDR3 is 14 amino acids.

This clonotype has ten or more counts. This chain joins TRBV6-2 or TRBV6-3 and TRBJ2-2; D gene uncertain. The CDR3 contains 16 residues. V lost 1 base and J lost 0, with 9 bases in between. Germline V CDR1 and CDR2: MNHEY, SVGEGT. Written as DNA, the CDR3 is TGTGCCAGCAGTTACTTAGGGCAGACGAACACCGGGGAGCTGTTTTTT. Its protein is CASSYLGQTNTGELFF.

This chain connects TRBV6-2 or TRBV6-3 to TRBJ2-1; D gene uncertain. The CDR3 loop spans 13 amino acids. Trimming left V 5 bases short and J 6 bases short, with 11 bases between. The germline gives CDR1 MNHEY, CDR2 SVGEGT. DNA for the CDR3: TGTGCCAGCAGTCCAGACGTAGGCAATGAGCAGTTCTTC. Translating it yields CASSPDVGNEQFF.

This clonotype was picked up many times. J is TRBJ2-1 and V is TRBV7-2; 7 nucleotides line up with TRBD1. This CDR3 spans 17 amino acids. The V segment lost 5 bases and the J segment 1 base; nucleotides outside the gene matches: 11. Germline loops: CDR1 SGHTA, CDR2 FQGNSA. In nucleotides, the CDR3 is TGTGCCAGCAGCAGGGGTGAGGGGGCTCTTTCCTACAATGAGCAGTTCTTC. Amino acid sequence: CASSRGEGALSYNEQFF.

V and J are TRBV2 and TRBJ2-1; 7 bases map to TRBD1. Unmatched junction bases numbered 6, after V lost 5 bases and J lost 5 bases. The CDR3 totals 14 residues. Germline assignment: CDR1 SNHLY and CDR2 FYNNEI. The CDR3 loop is CASSPWTGHNEQFF. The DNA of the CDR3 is TGTGCCAGCAGTCCGTGGACAGGTCACAATGAGCAGTTCTTC.